The 18 T cell receptor beta chains in this list originate from one sample, sequenced in a study of PD-1 blockade in classical Hodgkin lymphoma. Relapses following autologous stem cell transplantation were seen in all patients, with brentuximab vedotin exposure varying. Clones were sequenced by immunoSEQ multiplex PCR, and TCRdb holds only the in-frame ones, with some missing. The sample lists more than 50,000 clones, 90% occurring once. The sample was peripheral blood mononuclear cells (PBMCs), taken at baseline. The receptors originated from a human donor with classical Hodgkin lymphoma.

This chain joins TRBV7-3 and TRBJ2-1; 7 bases are a match to TRBD1. CDR1 and CDR2 from the germline V gene are SGHTA and FQGTGA. V lost 5 bases to trimming and J lost 2 bases; unmatched junction nucleotides: 6. CDR3 length: 15 amino acids. Written as DNA, the CDR3 is TGTGCCAGCAGCCCCGGGACAGAGCCCTACAATGAGCAGTTCTTC. Protein sequence: CASSPGTEPYNEQFF. The variable domain in full, completed from reference TRBV7-3 and TRBJ2-1, reads GAGVSQTPSNKVTEKGKYVELRCDPISGHTALYWYRQSLGQGPEFLIYFQGTGAADDSGLPNDRFFAVRPEGSVSTLKIQRTERGDSAVYLCASSPGTEPYNEQFFGPGTRLTVL.

This rearrangement joins TRBV13 to TRBJ2-1; no firm D call. Germline V gives CDR1 PRHDT, CDR2 FYEKMQ (reference sequence). Trimming took off 0 bases at V and 6 bases at J, with 9 bases between the two ends. CDR3 length equals 14 residues. CDR3 sequence reads: CASSLGPASNEQFF. As DNA, the CDR3 is TGTGCCAGCAGCTTAGGCCCAGCCTCCAATGAGCAGTTCTTC.

The rearrangement joins TRBV7-2 to TRBJ1-4, with 11 positions matching TRBD1. The germline V gene encodes CDR1 SGHTA and CDR2 FQGNSA. This CDR3 region has 16 residues. V trimming: 0 bases; J trimming: 11 bases; junction bases outside the gene matches: 8. This chain's CDR3 is CASSLALAGQGDKLFF. The DNA of the CDR3 is TGTGCCAGCAGCTTAGCTTTAGCGGGACAGGGGGACAAACTGTTTTTT.

The J gene is TRBJ2-1, the V gene TRBV28, with 8 bases fitting TRBD2. Germline V gives CDR1 MDHEN, CDR2 SYDVKM. The V and J ends lost 5 bases and 6 bases, in that order; junction bases with no gene match: 15. This CDR3 contains 17 residues. In DNA, the CDR3 is TGTGCCAGCAGTCCGGGCGCGGGAGGTTTGACTGGCAATGAGCAGTTCTTC. Translation gives CASSPGAGGLTGNEQFF.

The V call is TRBV5-4, the J call TRBJ2-3; 9 positions agree with TRBD2. Germline values: CDR1 SGHNT, CDR2 YYREEE (reference sequence). Trimming at V came to 2 bases and at J to 6 bases, leaving 10 bases not matched to a gene. The CDR3 is made up of 16 amino acids. CDR3 DNA: TGTGCCAGCAGCTTAGGTGGCGGGAGGGCTTGGGATACGCAGTATTTT. Translated, it gives CASSLGGGRAWDTQYF.

This chain uses TRBV7-9 with TRBJ1-1; a possible D gene is TRBD1 (6 bases). This CDR3 has 16 residues. The ends were cut back, 2 bases at V and 1 base at J, with 14 bases in the middle. Germline lookup yields CDR1 SEHNR and CDR2 FQNEAQ (reference sequence). This CDR3 reads CASSLSPGARNTEAFF. The CDR3 DNA reads TGTGCCAGCAGCTTATCCCCAGGGGCCCGGAACACTGAAGCTTTCTTT.

This clone was seen just once. J is TRBJ1-5 and V is TRBV15; 7 nucleotides align to TRBD1. The J segment lost 7 bases and the V segment lost 5 bases, leaving 11 bases of the junction unmatched. The germline CDR1 and CDR2 sequences are LNHNV and YYDKDF (reference sequence). This CDR3 region has 15 residues. The CDR3 region has the DNA TGTGCCACCAGCCATAAGAGACAGGGCAGCCAGCCCCAGCATTTT. This encodes CATSHKRQGSQPQHF.

This rearrangement joins TRBV15 to TRBJ1-6, with D possibly TRBD1 on 5 matching bases. Per germline, CDR1 LNHNV and CDR2 YYDKDF (reference sequence). The CDR3 covers 17 residues. Trimming shortened V by 1 base and J by 12 bases, and 22 bases separated the two germline ends. The CDR3 region has the DNA TGTGCCACCAGCAGAGTAGGGACTTCCGCCCGGAGTGGACCCCTCCACTTT. Translating gives CATSRVGTSARSGPLHF.

This chain links TRBV18 with TRBJ2-7; 8 nucleotides align to TRBD1. The CDR3 extends over 15 amino acids. Per germline, CDR1 KGHSH and CDR2 LQKENI. V gave up 5 bases and J gave up 2 bases; unmatched junction bases: 8. The CDR3, as DNA: TGTGCCAGCTCAATCGGGACAGGAGGGCCCTACGAGCAGTACTTC. This encodes CASSIGTGGPYEQYF.

This clone was counted a few times. V usage is TRBV28 and J usage is TRBJ2-5; 7 bases are shared with TRBD2. This CDR3 comprises 17 residues. V shed 7 bases and J 1 base; nucleotides not matched to a gene: 15. Germline values: CDR1 MDHEN, CDR2 SYDVKM. CDR3 protein: CASKGPLSGASQETQYF. For the CDR3, the DNA is TGTGCCAGCAAGGGTCCACTAAGCGGGGCGTCCCAAGAGACCCAGTACTTC.

The V and J genes are TRBV5-1 and TRBJ1-6; 7 bases line up with TRBD1. V dropped 1 base and J dropped 1; count of bases not matched to a gene: 2. Germline CDR1 and CDR2: SGHRS and YFSETQ. The CDR3 runs to 16 residues. CDR3 DNA: TGCGCCAGCAGCTTGACAGGGGAATCCTATAATTCACCCCTCCACTTT. Protein sequence: CASSLTGESYNSPLHF. Based on the CDR3 plus reference TRBV5-1 and TRBJ1-6, the full variable domain is KAGVTQTPRYLIKTRGQQVTLSCSPISGHRSVSWYQQTPGQGLQFLFEYFSETQRNKGNFPGRFSGRQFSNSRSEMNVSTLELGDSALYLCASSLTGESYNSPLHFGNGTRLTVT.

The V call is TRBV12-5, the J call TRBJ1-6; 7 bases line up with TRBD1. CDR1 LGHNT and CDR2 FRNRAP come from the germline V gene. This CDR3 comprises 14 residues. J lost 7 bases, V lost 6 bases, and 6 bases had no gene match. CDR3 sequence reads: CASGPGQENSPLHF. The CDR3, as DNA: TGTGCTAGTGGGCCCGGACAGGAAAATTCACCCCTCCACTTT.

The rearrangement joins TRBV6-1 to TRBJ2-1, with D perhaps TRBD2 (7 bases). V shed 2 bases and J shed 4 bases, with 12 bases lying between them. Germline loops: CDR1 MNHNS, CDR2 SASEGT. There are 15 residues in the CDR3. DNA for the CDR3: TGTGCCAGCAGTGAACTGGGGGGGGCTTACAATGAGCAGTTCTTC. Translated, it gives CASSELGGAYNEQFF.

The chain couples TRBV28 to TRBJ2-1, with TRBD1 matching over 8 bases. The CDR3 spans 15 residues. From germline, CDR1 is MDHEN and CDR2 SYDVKM. The V segment lost 2 bases and the J segment 6 bases; nucleotides outside the gene matches: 6. CDR3: CASSLQNTGGNEQFF. The CDR3 DNA reads as TGTGCCAGCAGTTTACAGAACACAGGGGGCAATGAGCAGTTCTTC.

This chain links TRBV11-2 with TRBJ2-4; D is unclear. The CDR3 consists of 14 residues. The V gene's germline CDR1 is SGHAT and CDR2 FQNNGV. V lost 0 bases and J 8 bases, leaving 11 bases between the germline ends. CDR3 DNA: TGTGCCAGCAGCTTAGATCGTCCGTCTCACATTCAGTACTTC. Encoded protein: CASSLDRPSHIQYF.

This chain connects TRBV19 to TRBJ1-1; unclear D gene. The CDR3 contains 10 residues. Per germline, CDR1 LNHDA and CDR2 SQIVND (reference sequence). V was pared by 8 bases and J by 8 bases, with 9 bases between. In DNA form, the CDR3 reads TGTGCCAGTGCCGACGCCGAAGCTTTCTTT. This gives the protein CASADAEAFF.

The rearrangement joins TRBV5-6 to TRBJ2-1; D gene uncertain. The CDR3 covers 13 residues. The germline V gene has CDR1 SGHDT and CDR2 YYEEEE. The V gene lost 1 base and the J gene lost 9 bases, with 11 bases spanning the gap. The CDR3 nucleotides read TGTGCCAGCAGCTTGCCCGAACCCGGTGAGCAGTTCTTC. Translation: CASSLPEPGEQFF.

J is TRBJ2-7 and V is TRBV6-5; D is possibly TRBD1 (5 bases). V was clipped by 6 bases and J by 4 bases, with 10 bases between them. The V gene's germline CDR1 is MNHEY and CDR2 SVGAGI. CDR3 length equals 12 residues. Written as DNA, the CDR3 is TGTGCCAGCAGCCGTGACAGATACGAGCAGTACTTC. This sequence encodes CASSRDRYEQYF.